The source of this T cell receptor (beta chain) is a study of blood T cell repertoires in COVID-19. The J segment lost 0 bases and the V segment lost 6 bases, leaving 5 bases of the junction unmatched. The CDR3 extends over 16 amino acids. Germline V lookup: CDR1 MDHEN, CDR2 SYDVKM. Authors' analysis steps: Nucleated cell number was recorded as an estimate derived from reference gene primer amplification. This table comes from immunoSEQ multiplex PCR, and its TCRdb copy is limited to in-frame clones, with some not included. The V and J calls and clone size come from that table; D and trimming were worked out from the DNA. The sample carries 81,000 or so clones, 85% to 95% recorded once.

Sequencing input: peripheral blood. This sequence originates from a woman aged 60-75 years with active COVID-19. The chain uses TRBV28 and TRBJ2-6; the match to TRBD1 covers 7 bases. DNA for the CDR3: TGTGCCAGCAGACCGGGACAGACCTCTGGGGCCAACGTCCTGACTTTC. Amino acids: CASRPGQTSGANVLTF.